The 27 T cell receptor beta chains listed next were all sequenced from one sample in a study of neoadjuvant nivolumab and ipilimumab in lung cancer. Clones were read by immunoSEQ multiplex PCR, and TCRdb kept only the in-frame ones, dropping some. The table has thousands of clones, roughly 80% seen once. Material: tumor tissue, obtained after neoadjuvant nivolumab, alone or with ipilimumab, at or shortly before surgery. These receptors all come from an adult with non-small cell lung cancer.

CDR3 protein: CASSQSEGTEAFF. The CDR3 DNA follows: TGTGCCAGCAGCCAATCGGAAGGGACTGAAGCTTTCTTT. V is TRBV4-2 and J is TRBJ1-1, with D uncertain. The CDR3 is 13 amino acids. Germline CDR1 LGHNA, CDR2 YNFKEQ. With 2 bases removed from V and 5 bases from J, the gap between germline ends came to 9 bases.

This clone has just a few counts. The CDR3 sequence: CASSSDRGNTEAFF. CDR3 bases: TGTGCCAGCTCGTCGGACAGGGGGAACACTGAAGCTTTCTTT. The gene calls are TRBV18 and TRBJ1-1; 9 bases align to TRBD1. CDR1 is KGHSH and CDR2 is LQKENI in the germline V gene. Unmatched junction bases numbered 3, after V lost 6 bases and J lost 1 base. CDR3 length: 14 residues.

The genes are TRBV4-3 and TRBJ2-7; TRBD2 matches at 10 bases. Germline CDR1 reads LGHNA; CDR2 reads YSLEER. Trimming cost V 2 bases and J 3 bases; bases outside gene matches: 4. The CDR3 runs to 15 residues. This CDR3 is CASSQTAGGLYEQYF. The CDR3 DNA sequence: TGCGCCAGCAGCCAAACAGCGGGGGGGCTCTACGAGCAGTACTTC.

The V gene is TRBV5-1, the J gene TRBJ2-1; a possible D gene is TRBD1 (5 bases). The germline V gene has CDR1 SGHRS and CDR2 YFSETQ. V lost 2 bases and J lost 6, with 15 bases in between. The CDR3 extends over 15 amino acids. In DNA, the CDR3 is TGCGCCAGCAGCTTTTGGGGCCCGCAGCGCAATGAGCAGTTCTTC. As protein: CASSFWGPQRNEQFF.

The chain links TRBV11-2 to TRBJ1-2; 10 bases match TRBD1. V lost 5 bases and J lost 8; bases outside the gene matches: 5. Germline CDR1 is SGHAT and CDR2 is FQNNGV. CDR3 size: 13 residues. For the CDR3, the DNA is TGTGCCAGCAGCCCGGACAGGGGGGGAGGCTACACCTTC. It encodes CASSPDRGGGYTF.

The genes are TRBV5-1 and TRBJ2-3, with D perhaps TRBD1 (5 bases). Trimming left V 4 bases short and J 2 bases short, with 14 bases between. This CDR3 region has 15 residues. Germline V gives CDR1 SGHRS, CDR2 YFSETQ. The CDR3 bases are TGCGCCAGCAGCCAGGGCCAGCCGAACACAGATACGCAGTATTTT. Its translation: CASSQGQPNTDTQYF.

The sample holds one count of this clone. This rearrangement joins TRBV7-2 to TRBJ2-1; weak D call: TRBD2 (5 bases). Germline V gives CDR1 SGHTA, CDR2 FQGNSA. V lost 1 base and J lost 4, with 11 bases in between. CDR3 length equals 15 residues. DNA of the CDR3: TGTGCCAGCAGCTTAGGGAGGCCGGATTACAATGAGCAGTTCTTC. It is translated as CASSLGRPDYNEQFF.

The chain employs TRBV5-1 and TRBJ1-4; maybe TRBD1 (6 bases). The ends were cut back, 0 bases at V and 8 bases at J, with 14 bases in the middle. Germline assignment: CDR1 SGHRS and CDR2 YFSETQ. The CDR3 covers 15 residues. CDR3 amino acids: CASSLARGRGEKLFF. The CDR3 bases are TGCGCCAGCAGCTTGGCCCGGGGCAGGGGCGAAAAACTGTTTTTT.

The J gene is TRBJ1-6, the V gene TRBV5-4; D gene unclear. Germline-derived CDR1 and CDR2 are SGHNT and YYREEE (reference sequence). This CDR3 is built from 14 residues. Trimming cost V 2 bases and J 4 bases, with 7 bases left between them. For the CDR3, the DNA is TGTGCCAGCAGCTTAAGGGAGTATAATTCACCCCTCCACTTT. It specifies CASSLREYNSPLHF.

J is TRBJ2-2 and V is TRBV18; D is uncertain. CDR3 length: 15 amino acids. The V gene lost 3 bases and the J gene lost 0 bases, with 8 bases spanning the gap. CDR1 and CDR2 from the germline V gene are KGHSH and LQKENI. CDR3 in amino acids: CASSPSYANTGELFF. The CDR3 bases are TGTGCCAGCTCACCCAGTTACGCGAACACCGGGGAGCTGTTTTTT.

The J gene is TRBJ1-2, the V gene TRBV15; possible D gene TRBD1, 6 bases. V lost 0 bases and J lost 7, with 12 bases in between. The CDR3 spans 14 residues. Germline CDR1 reads LNHNV; CDR2 reads YYDKDF (reference sequence). The CDR3 spells CATSREPGGSGYTF. In nucleotides, the CDR3 is TGTGCCACCAGCAGAGAACCCGGGGGCAGTGGCTACACCTTC.

This clone was seen just once. The V call is TRBV5-6, the J call TRBJ1-2, with 7 positions matching TRBD1. The germline CDR1 and CDR2 sequences are SGHDT and YYEEEE. The CDR3 has 13 residues. V lost 3 bases, J lost 8 bases, and 7 bases stayed unmatched. The CDR3 spells CASSWGTEGGYTF. Here the CDR3 DNA reads TGTGCCAGCAGCTGGGGGACAGAGGGAGGCTACACCTTC.

The J gene is TRBJ1-1, the V gene TRBV28; D is ambiguous. The CDR3 spans 15 residues. Germline values: CDR1 MDHEN, CDR2 SYDVKM. V shed 5 bases and J shed 1 base, with 14 bases lying between them. CDR3 nucleotide sequence: TGTGCCAGCAGTGCTCGACTGACTGGGAACACTGAAGCTTTCTTT. Its protein is CASSARLTGNTEAFF.

The chain links TRBV5-6 to TRBJ1-2; 7 bases fit TRBD1. The CDR3 totals 13 residues. V was clipped by 4 bases and J by 4 bases; unmatched bases: 4. The germline gives CDR1 SGHDT, CDR2 YYEEEE. CDR3 coding DNA: TGTGCCAGCAGCACGGGACAGACCTATGGCTACACCTTC. It codes for CASSTGQTYGYTF.

The rearrangement uses TRBV2 and TRBJ2-5, with 8 positions matching TRBD1. V was clipped by 2 bases and J by 5 bases; unmatched bases: 7. The germline V gene encodes CDR1 SNHLY and CDR2 FYNNEI. CDR3 length: 15 amino acids. CDR3 sequence (DNA): TGTGCCAGCAGTGAATTGGACAGGGTGCGGGAGACCCAGTACTTC. It encodes CASSELDRVRETQYF.

The chain couples TRBV6-5 to TRBJ1-2; perhaps TRBD1 as D (5 bases). The V end was cut by 7 bases, the J end by 0 bases, with 15 bases between. From germline, CDR1 is MNHEY and CDR2 SVGAGI. This CDR3 contains 15 residues. Here the CDR3 reads CASTSLSTANYGYTF. Written as DNA, the CDR3 is TGTGCCAGCACCTCTCTGTCGACAGCTAACTATGGCTACACCTTC.

This clone has just a few counts. This chain uses TRBV5-6 with TRBJ2-6, with D perhaps TRBD1 or TRBD2 (6 bases each). The length of the CDR3 is 19 residues. CDR1 and CDR2 (germline): SGHDT, YYEEEE. V was clipped by 5 bases and J by 0 bases, with 21 bases between them. The CDR3 nucleotides read TGTGCCAGCAGGGAGGTTGGGGGGACATCCCGCTCTGGGGCCAACGTCCTGACTTTC. Translating it yields CASREVGGTSRSGANVLTF.

The V call is TRBV27, the J call TRBJ1-2, with unresolved D. In germline, CDR1 is MNHEY, CDR2 SMNVEV (reference sequence). Trimming took off 1 base at V and 2 bases at J, with 5 bases between the two ends. This CDR3 has 13 residues. CDR3 residues: CASSLFGNYGYTF. CDR3 DNA: TGTGCCAGCAGTTTATTTGGGAACTATGGCTACACCTTC.

CDR3 sequence reads: CAISIGQGDEQYF. CDR3 in DNA: TGTGCCATCAGTATCGGACAGGGGGACGAGCAGTACTTC. The rearrangement links TRBV10-3 to TRBJ2-7; 10 bases line up with TRBD1. The CDR3 consists of 13 residues. Trimming took 5 bases from V and 5 from J; bases not matched to a gene: 3. From germline, CDR1 is ENHRY and CDR2 SYGVKD.

The CDR3 nucleotides are TGTGCCAGCAGTGAAGGGGGTTCCGGAAACACCATATATTTT. Its translation: CASSEGGSGNTIYF. The chain joins TRBV25-1 to TRBJ1-3; a possible D gene is TRBD1 (5 bases). This CDR3 contains 14 residues. The germline CDR1 and CDR2 sequences are MGHDK and SYGVNS. Trimming took 2 bases from V and 4 from J, leaving 9 bases between them.

The chain links TRBV5-6 to TRBJ2-6; D perhaps matches TRBD1 (6 bases). This CDR3 is 15 amino acids long. In germline, CDR1 is SGHDT, CDR2 YYEEEE. V was trimmed by 3 bases and J by 2 bases, leaving 9 bases between them. CDR3 amino acids: CASSYRDAGANVLTF. The DNA of the CDR3 is TGTGCCAGCAGCTACAGGGACGCTGGGGCCAACGTCCTGACTTTC.

The chain joins TRBV5-1 to TRBJ1-2; 10 nucleotides align to TRBD1. This CDR3 has 13 residues. Germline V gene sequence: CDR1 SGHRS, CDR2 YFSETQ. Trimming at V came to 3 bases and at J to 8 bases, leaving 4 bases not matched to a gene. The chain's CDR3 is CASSYGTGDGYTF. The CDR3 coding sequence is TGCGCCAGCAGCTACGGGACAGGGGACGGCTACACCTTC. Together with reference TRBV5-1 and TRBJ1-2, the CDR3 gives the full variable domain: KAGVTQTPRYLIKTRGQQVTLSCSPISGHRSVSWYQQTPGQGLQFLFEYFSETQRNKGNFPGRFSGRQFSNSRSEMNVSTLELGDSALYLCASSYGTGDGYTFGSGTRLTVV.

This chain links TRBV5-6 with TRBJ2-1, with D hard to call. This CDR3 is built from 13 residues. CDR1 is SGHDT and CDR2 is YYEEEE in the germline V gene. Trimming shortened V by 4 bases and J by 6 bases, and 11 bases separated the two germline ends. The CDR3 reads CASSPVSGNEQFF. CDR3 bases: TGTGCCAGCAGCCCCGTGTCGGGCAATGAGCAGTTCTTC.

This chain joins TRBV18 and TRBJ1-2; 10 positions agree with TRBD1. J was trimmed by 3 bases and V by 3 bases; bases with no gene match: 4. This CDR3 comprises 15 residues. Germline V gives CDR1 KGHSH, CDR2 LQKENI. DNA of the CDR3: TGTGCCAGCTCACCGGGAGGACAGGGGGACTATGGCTACACCTTC. This encodes CASSPGGQGDYGYTF.

Notes on this clone: A junction boundary mismatches the germline segment, possibly from a read error. This sequence joins TRBV20-1 and TRBJ1-1; D is uncertain. Germline CDR1 DFQATT, CDR2 SNEGSKA (reference sequence). The CDR3 is 10 amino acids. The CDR3 DNA is TGCAGTGCTAGAGGGCCCCTACAGATCTTT. The encoded protein is CSARGPLQIF.

The J gene is TRBJ2-6, the V gene TRBV4-3, with D hard to call. In germline, CDR1 is LGHNA, CDR2 YSLEER. This CDR3 spans 14 amino acids. V was shortened by 4 bases and J by 0 bases, with 4 bases between the two germline ends. The CDR3 sequence: CASSPSSGANVLTF. The CDR3 DNA follows: TGCGCCAGCAGCCCGTCCTCTGGGGCCAACGTCCTGACTTTC.

This chain joins TRBV4-2 and TRBJ1-1, with D unclear. The CDR3 is 16 residues long. V dropped 0 bases and J dropped 2 bases, with 13 bases sitting between them. CDR1 is LGHNA, CDR2 YNFKEQ, per germline. CDR3 loop: CASSQDLAWANTEAFF. In DNA, the CDR3 is TGTGCCAGCAGCCAAGATCTGGCTTGGGCAAACACTGAAGCTTTCTTT.